This T cell receptor beta chain was sequenced for a study of blood T cells in healthy people across ages. Study-level points and caveats: It was held that the diversity estimates obtained from one million T cells were underestimates.

This clonotype was seen a handful of times. What it recognizes is unknown. The CDR3 sequence is 15 residues long. Looked up from germline, CDR1 is DFQATT and CDR2 is SNEGSKA (reference sequence). Trimming at V came to 6 bases and at J to 8 bases, leaving 18 bases not matched to a gene. With a J-beta primer mix and a sample-barcoded 5' primer, a second PCR ran about 7 to 11 cycles. Using its own MiXCR run on the 5' RACE reads, TCRdb lists one record per CDR3 protein. The sample includes around 1,000,000 distinct CDR3 sequences, less than 45% of them seen just once. The source of this sequence is a man aged 18 to 29 in good health. The sequenced material came from blood. The chain carries TRBV20-1 and TRBJ1-2, with 7 nucleotides matching TRBD1. The CDR3 region has the DNA TGCAGTGCCCTGGACTCCGACAGGGAAACTTACGGCTACACCTTC. Amino acids: CSALDSDRETYGYTF.